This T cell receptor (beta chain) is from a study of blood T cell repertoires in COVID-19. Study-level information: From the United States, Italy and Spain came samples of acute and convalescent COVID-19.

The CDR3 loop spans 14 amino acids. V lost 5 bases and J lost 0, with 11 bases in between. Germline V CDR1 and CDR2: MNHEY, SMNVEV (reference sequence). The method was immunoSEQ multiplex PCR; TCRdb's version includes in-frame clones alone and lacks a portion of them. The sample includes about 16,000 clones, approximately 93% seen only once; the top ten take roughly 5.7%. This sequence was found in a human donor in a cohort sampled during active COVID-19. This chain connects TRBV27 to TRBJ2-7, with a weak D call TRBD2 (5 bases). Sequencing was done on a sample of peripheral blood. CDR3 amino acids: CASSLSGNSYEQYF. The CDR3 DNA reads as TGTGCCAGCAGTCTCTCGGGGAACTCCTACGAGCAGTACTTC.